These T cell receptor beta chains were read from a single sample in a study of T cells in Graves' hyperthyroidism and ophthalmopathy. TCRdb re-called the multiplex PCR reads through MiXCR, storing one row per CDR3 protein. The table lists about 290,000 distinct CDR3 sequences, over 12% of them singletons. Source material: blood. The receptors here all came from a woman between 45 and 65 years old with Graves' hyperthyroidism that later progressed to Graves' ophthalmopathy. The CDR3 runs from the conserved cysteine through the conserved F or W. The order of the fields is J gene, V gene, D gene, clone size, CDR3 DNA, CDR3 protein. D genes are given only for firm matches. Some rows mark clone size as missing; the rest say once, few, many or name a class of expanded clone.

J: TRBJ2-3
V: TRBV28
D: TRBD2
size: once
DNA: TGTGCCAGCACTTCGAGGACTAGCGGGAGCGGTACAGATACGCAGTATTTT
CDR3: CASTSRTSGSGTDTQYF

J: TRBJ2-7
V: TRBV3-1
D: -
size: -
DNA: TGTGCCAGCAGAGGGGACTCCAGCTCCTACGAGCAGTACTTC
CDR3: CASRGDSSSYEQYF

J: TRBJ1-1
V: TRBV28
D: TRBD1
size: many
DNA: TGTGCCTCCAGGGAGACAGGGGGGTACACTGAAGCTTTCTTT
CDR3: CASRETGGYTEAFF

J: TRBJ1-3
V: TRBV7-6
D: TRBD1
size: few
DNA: TGTGCCAGCAGCTTCTTGGGCGGACAGGGAGGGCTAAACACCATATATTTT
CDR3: CASSFLGGQGGLNTIYF

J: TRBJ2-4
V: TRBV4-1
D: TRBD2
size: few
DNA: TGCGCCAGCAGCCCTCTAGCGGGAGCGGCCAAAAACATTCAGTACTTC
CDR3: CASSPLAGAAKNIQYF

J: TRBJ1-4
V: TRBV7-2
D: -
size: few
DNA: TGTGCCAGCAGCCCCCACGAGGGAAAGGAAAAACTGTTTTTT
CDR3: CASSPHEGKEKLFF

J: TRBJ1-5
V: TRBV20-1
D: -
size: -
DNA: TGCAGTGCTAGCACCTCAATCAATCAGCCCCAGCATTTT
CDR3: CSASTSINQPQHF

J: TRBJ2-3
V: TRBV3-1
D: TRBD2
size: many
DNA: TGTGCCAGCAGCCACGAACTAGCGGGAGGGCCAGATACGCAGTATTTT
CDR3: CASSHELAGGPDTQYF

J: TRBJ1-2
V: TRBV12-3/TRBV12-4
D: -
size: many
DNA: TGTGCCAGCAGTTTTCGACGGCTCGACTATGGCTACACCTTC
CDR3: CASSFRRLDYGYTF

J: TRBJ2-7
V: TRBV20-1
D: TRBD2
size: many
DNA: TGCAGTGCTCCTGGGACTAGCGGGAGCAGCGAGCAGTACTTC
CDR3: CSAPGTSGSSEQYF

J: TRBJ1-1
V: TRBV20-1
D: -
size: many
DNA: TGCAGTGCTTCGGAATTGAACACTGAAGCTTTCTTT
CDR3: CSASELNTEAFF

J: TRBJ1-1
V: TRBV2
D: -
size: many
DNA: TGTGCCAGGAAAAAGGAGGGGGGAGGCACTGAAGCTTTCTTT
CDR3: CARKKEGGGTEAFF

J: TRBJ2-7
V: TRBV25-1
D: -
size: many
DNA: TGTGCCAGCAGTGAGGGAGTCTCTATGTTAACCTACGAGCAGTACTTC
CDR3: CASSEGVSMLTYEQYF

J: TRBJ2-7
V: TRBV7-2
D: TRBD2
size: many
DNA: TGTGCCAGCAGCTATAGCGGGATCGCCTACGAGCAGTACTTC
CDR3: CASSYSGIAYEQYF

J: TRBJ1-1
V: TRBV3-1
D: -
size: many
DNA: TGTGCCAGCAGCGACCCCGGGGGCACGGCTGAAGCTTTCTTT
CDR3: CASSDPGGTAEAFF

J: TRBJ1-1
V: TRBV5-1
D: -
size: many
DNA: TGCGCCAGCAGCCTAGAGGGGGACGGACACACTGAAGCTTTCTTT
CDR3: CASSLEGDGHTEAFF

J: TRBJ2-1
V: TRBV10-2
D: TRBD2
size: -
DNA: TGCGCCAGCAGTGGACTGACTAGCGGGAGAGGAGCCTACAATGAGCAGTTCTTC
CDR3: CASSGLTSGRGAYNEQFF

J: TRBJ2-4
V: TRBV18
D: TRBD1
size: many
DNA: TGTGCCAGCTCACCGGACAGGAGCAAAAACATTCAGTACTTC
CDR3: CASSPDRSKNIQYF